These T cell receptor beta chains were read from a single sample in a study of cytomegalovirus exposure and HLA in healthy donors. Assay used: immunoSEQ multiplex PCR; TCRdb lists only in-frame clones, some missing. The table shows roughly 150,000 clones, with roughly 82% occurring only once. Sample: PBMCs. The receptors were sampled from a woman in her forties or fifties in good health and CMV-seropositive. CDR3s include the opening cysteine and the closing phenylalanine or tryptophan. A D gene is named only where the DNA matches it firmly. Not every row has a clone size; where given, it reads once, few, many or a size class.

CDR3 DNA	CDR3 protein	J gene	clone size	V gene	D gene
TGTGCCTGGGCTAGTGGCTACGAGCAGTACTTC	CAWASGYEQYF	TRBJ2-7	NA	TRBV30	NA
TGTGCCAGCAGCTTGGACAGGGGCGCTGGGGCCAACGTCCTGACTTTC	CASSLDRGAGANVLTF	TRBJ2-6	NA	TRBV5-4	TRBD1
TGTGCCAGCAGCGTATATGAGACGGGCTATGGCTACACCTTC	CASSVYETGYGYTF	TRBJ1-2	NA	TRBV9	NA
TGTGCCAGCAGCTTGTGGGGGCTTGGCTACGAGCAGTACTTC	CASSLWGLGYEQYF	TRBJ2-7	once	TRBV5-4	NA
TGTGCCAGCAGCGGATCGACAGGGACCACAGATACGCAGTATTTT	CASSGSTGTTDTQYF	TRBJ2-3	NA	TRBV9	TRBD1
TGTGCCAGCAGCTTTGGGCAGGGGGCAGGCGATGAGCAGTTCTTC	CASSFGQGAGDEQFF	TRBJ2-1	NA	TRBV5-4	TRBD1
TGCGCCAGCAGCTTTACTAGCGGGGGGAGCCCAGATACGCAGTATTTT	CASSFTSGGSPDTQYF	TRBJ2-3	NA	TRBV5-1	TRBD2
TGTGCCAGCAGCGTAGGGACGGGAGCAGTCTATGGCTACACCTTC	CASSVGTGAVYGYTF	TRBJ1-2	NA	TRBV7-6	NA
TGTGCCAGCAGCGTAGCGGGGGACCAATATAATTCACCCCTCCACTTT	CASSVAGDQYNSPLHF	TRBJ1-6	NA	TRBV9	NA
TGCGCCAGCAGCAATGGGACAAGTCTGTCCCCCGGGGAGCTGTTTTTT	CASSNGTSLSPGELFF	TRBJ2-2	NA	TRBV5-1	NA
TGTGCCAGCAGTTTTAGTGGGGCCTCCTACAATGAGCAGTTCTTC	CASSFSGASYNEQFF	TRBJ2-1	NA	TRBV27	NA
TGTGCCAGTAGTGTTCGGGACTACAATGAGCAGTTCTTC	CASSVRDYNEQFF	TRBJ2-1	once	TRBV19	NA
TGTGCCGGCAGGAACGAGGCCAATCAGCCCCAGCATTTT	CAGRNEANQPQHF	TRBJ1-5	NA	TRBV2	NA
TGCGCCAGCAGCGTGGGACAGCCTTATGGCGGAAACACCATATATTTT	CASSVGQPYGGNTIYF	TRBJ1-3	NA	TRBV5-1	TRBD1
TGTGCCACCAGCAGAGATGACCGAGGATCGCAGTATTTT	CATSRDDRGSQYF	TRBJ2-3	NA	TRBV15	NA
TGTGCCAGCAGTGAATATGCCGGGAACACCGGGGAGCTGTTTTTT	CASSEYAGNTGELFF	TRBJ2-2	NA	TRBV25-1	NA